The source of this T cell receptor (beta chain) is a study of CD8 T cells in Susac syndrome. It was with random hexamers that roughly 0.5 to 1 ug RNA was reverse transcribed. MiXCR was run by TCRdb on the immunoSEQ multiplex PCR reads, yielding one entry per CDR3 protein. The sample holds 50,000 to 65,000 distinct CDR3 sequences, 85% to 95% seen once. The CDR3 runs to 16 residues. V was trimmed by 0 bases and J by 1 base, leaving 9 bases between them. Germline values: CDR1 MNHEY, CDR2 SVGEGT. CD8+ and CD4+ blood T cells underwent TCR beta sequencing. The specimen was CD8+ T cells from PBMCs. The sequence derives from a human donor in good health. The genes are TRBV6-2 or TRBV6-3 and TRBJ2-2; D not certain. In DNA form, the CDR3 reads TGTGCCAGCAGTTACTCCGGCGCAGGGAACACCGGGGAGCTGTTTTTT. It is translated as CASSYSGAGNTGELFF.